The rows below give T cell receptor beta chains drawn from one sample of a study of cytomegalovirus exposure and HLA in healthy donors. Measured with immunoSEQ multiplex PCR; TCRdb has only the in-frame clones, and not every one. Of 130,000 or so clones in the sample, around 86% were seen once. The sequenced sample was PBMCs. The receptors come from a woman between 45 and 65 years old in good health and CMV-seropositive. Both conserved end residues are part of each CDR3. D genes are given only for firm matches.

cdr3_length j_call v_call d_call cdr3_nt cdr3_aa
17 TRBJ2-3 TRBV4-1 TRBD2 TGCGCCAGCAGCCAAGAGGCTAGCGGGGGGGCCCCAGATACGCAGTATTTT CASSQEASGGAPDTQYF
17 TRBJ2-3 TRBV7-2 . TGTGCCAGCAGCCCCGGACACCGTTTTCTTAGCACAGATACGCAGTATTTT CASSPGHRFLSTDTQYF
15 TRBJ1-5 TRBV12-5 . TGTGCTAGTGGTCGGGGAGATAGTGGCAATCAGCCCCAGCATTTT CASGRGDSGNQPQHF
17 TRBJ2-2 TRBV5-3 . TGTGCCAGAAGCACGCCAATAGCGGATACGAACACCGGGGAGCTGTTTTTT CARSTPIADTNTGELFF
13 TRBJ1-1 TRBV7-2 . TGTGCCAGCAGCTCGCGGTCGAACACTGAAGCTTTCTTT CASSSRSNTEAFF
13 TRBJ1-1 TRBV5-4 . TGTGCCAGCAGCATGGACAGCTACACTGAAGCTTTCTTT CASSMDSYTEAFF
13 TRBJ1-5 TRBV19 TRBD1 TGTGCCAGCGCGGGACAGAGCAATCAGCCCCAGCATTTT CASAGQSNQPQHF
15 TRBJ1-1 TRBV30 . TGTGCCTGGAGTCCCCTTCGAGTCGGGAACACTGAAGCTTTCTTT CAWSPLRVGNTEAFF
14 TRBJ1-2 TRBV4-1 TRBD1 TGCGCCAGCAGCCGCCCGGGACAGATGTATGGCTACACCTTC CASSRPGQMYGYTF
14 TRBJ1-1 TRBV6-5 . TGTGCCAGCAGAACGGGGGAGGGGAACACTGAAGCTTTCTTT CASRTGEGNTEAFF
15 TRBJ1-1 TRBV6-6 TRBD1 TGTGCCAGCAGTTACTCGGGACAGATGAACACTGAAGCTTTCTTT CASSYSGQMNTEAFF
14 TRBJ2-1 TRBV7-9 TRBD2 TGTGCCAGCAGCTCGAGACTAGCGGACAATGAGCAGTTCTTC CASSSRLADNEQFF
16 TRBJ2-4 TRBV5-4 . TGTGCCAGCAGCTTTCAGGGGGGATCTAGCCTAGGCATTCAGTACTTC CASSFQGGSSLGIQYF
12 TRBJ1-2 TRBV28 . TGTGCCAGCAGTTCGGACAGTTATGGCTACACCTTC CASSSDSYGYTF
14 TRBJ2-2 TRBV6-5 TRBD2 TGTGCCAGCAGTCGGACTAGATACACCGGGGAGCTGTTTTTT CASSRTRYTGELFF
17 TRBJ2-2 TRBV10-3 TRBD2 TGTGCCATCAGTGAGACCCGACTAGCGGGGGGCCCCGGGGAGCTGTTTTTT CAISETRLAGGPGELFF
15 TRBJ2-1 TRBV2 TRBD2 TGTGCCAGCAGTGGGGAGACTAGCGGAGACAATGAGCAGTTCTTC CASSGETSGDNEQFF
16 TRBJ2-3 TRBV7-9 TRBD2 TGTGCCAGCAGCGACGGGACTAGCGGGGGGACAGATACGCAGTATTTT CASSDGTSGGTDTQYF